One sample yielded the 5 T cell receptor beta chains listed below, sequenced in a study of shared clonotypes between healthy human individuals (TCRdb year 2020). The method was the immunoSEQ multiplex PCR assay. TCRdb provides this immuneACCESS table in a form limited to in-frame rearrangements. Some clones are lacking; in checked studies, under half of them reflect an unresolved V gene, and why the rest are absent is not known. The sample includes 600,000 to 750,000 clones, with 60% to 80% observed a single time. Approximately 1.8% of the sample is held by the ten biggest clonotypes. The specimen sequenced was memory CD4+ T cells sorted from blood. The cell subset or site label, read with the paper, signifies: CD45RA-negative fraction. Every receptor here comes from a woman younger than 45 in good health.

The rearrangement uses TRBV7-2 and TRBJ1-2; D unclear. With 5 bases removed from V and 4 bases from J, the gap between germline ends came to 11 bases. Germline CDR1 is SGHTA and CDR2 is FQGNSA. The CDR3 is 13 residues long. The CDR3 coding sequence is TGTGCCAGCAGCGCCGACAAGCCCTATGGCTACACCTTC. This translates into CASSADKPYGYTF.

This clone was seen a few times. The chain links TRBV27 to TRBJ1-2, with TRBD1 as a possible D gene (5 bases). From germline, CDR1 is MNHEY and CDR2 SMNVEV (reference sequence). There are 14 residues in the CDR3. V lost 5 bases to trimming and J lost 4 bases, with 14 bases between them. The CDR3 nucleotides are TGTGCCAGCAGTCCTGGGAGGGACGGCTATGGCTACACCTTC. Amino acids: CASSPGRDGYGYTF.

V is TRBV2 and J is TRBJ2-2, with D possibly being TRBD1 (6 bases). Germline V lookup: CDR1 SNHLY, CDR2 FYNNEI. CDR3 length equals 13 residues. Trimming took 4 bases from V and 6 from J, leaving 9 bases between them. This chain's CDR3 is CASSAQGSGELFF. CDR3 DNA sequence: TGTGCCAGCAGTGCCCAGGGGTCCGGGGAGCTGTTTTTT.

This clone has a handful of counts. The chain is built from TRBV19 and TRBJ2-3; the D is unclear. The CDR3 is 14 residues long. With 1 base removed from V and 2 bases from J, the gap between germline ends came to 7 bases. Germline CDR1 and CDR2: LNHDA and SQIVND (reference sequence). The CDR3 DNA reads as TGTGCCAGTAGTATAGGGCAACCCACAGATACGCAGTATTTT. It codes for CASSIGQPTDTQYF.

The chain couples TRBV28 to TRBJ1-4; 10 nucleotides match TRBD1. Trimming at V came to 4 bases and at J to 8 bases, leaving 4 bases not matched to a gene. Germline loops: CDR1 MDHEN, CDR2 SYDVKM. The CDR3 loop spans 14 amino acids. CDR3 sequence (DNA): TGTGCCAGCAGTTCGACAGGGGGCGGCGAAAAACTGTTTTTT. This gives the protein CASSSTGGGEKLFF.